Listed below are T cell receptor beta chains from one sample, sequenced in a study of blood T cell repertoires in COVID-19. Profiled with immunoSEQ multiplex PCR; TCRdb holds only in-frame clones, not every one. This table holds over 90,000 clones, 74% found once. The specimen sequenced was peripheral blood. All receptors come from a man between 65 and 80 years old with COVID-19, enrolled during active disease. The CDR3 runs from the conserved cysteine through the conserved F or W. The D gene is left open where the match is weak. The size entry is marked missing in some rows and otherwise reads once, few, many or a size class.

clone_size	v_call	d_call	j_call	cdr3_aa	cdr3_nt
-	TRBV4-2	-	TRBJ2-5	CASSQDLSRFSQVETQYF	TGTGCCAGCAGCCAAGATCTCTCCAGGTTCTCCCAGGTGGAGACCCAGTACTTC
-	TRBV19	-	TRBJ1-1	CASSEGDTEAFF	TGTGCCAGTAGTGAGGGGGACACTGAAGCTTTCTTT
-	TRBV10-3	-	TRBJ1-4	CAIRNGGPYEKLFF	TGTGCCATCAGGAACGGGGGTCCTTATGAAAAACTGTTTTTT
-	TRBV2	-	TRBJ1-3	CASSDGSGNTIYF	TGTGCCAGCAGTGACGGCTCTGGAAACACCATATATTTT
-	TRBV6-5	TRBD1	TRBJ2-5	CASSYSGQYQETQYF	TGTGCCAGCAGTTACTCGGGACAGTACCAAGAGACCCAGTACTTC
-	TRBV6-5	TRBD1	TRBJ2-2	CASRTRDRGIGELFF	TGTGCCAGCAGAACCCGGGACAGGGGGATCGGGGAGCTGTTTTTT
-	TRBV13	-	TRBJ2-1	CASSTPPATGNEQFF	TGTGCCAGCAGCACCCCTCCCGCGACGGGCAATGAGCAGTTCTTC
few	TRBV19	-	TRBJ1-2	CASSIGQGFVSTGYTF	TGTGCCAGTAGTATTGGGCAGGGTTTCGTCTCGACCGGCTACACCTTC
few	TRBV4-2	TRBD2	TRBJ2-3	CASSQEPSGSRADTQYF	TGTGCCAGCAGCCAAGAACCTAGCGGGAGTAGGGCAGATACGCAGTATTTT
many	TRBV28	TRBD1	TRBJ1-2	CASSWDRAYGYTF	TGTGCCAGCAGTTGGGACAGGGCTTATGGCTACACCTTC
-	TRBV11-3	-	TRBJ2-4	CASSLQVGGAKNIQYF	TGTGCCAGCAGCTTACAGGTCGGCGGGGCCAAAAACATTCAGTACTTC
-	TRBV11-2	-	TRBJ2-3	CASSPSTDTQYF	TGTGCCAGCAGCCCGAGCACAGATACGCAGTATTTT
-	TRBV12-3/TRBV12-4	-	TRBJ1-2	CASRQDSHGYTF	TGTGCCAGCAGACAGGACAGCCATGGCTACACCTTC
few	TRBV30	-	TRBJ1-5	CAWSVNPNQPQHF	TGTGCCTGGAGTGTAAATCCGAATCAGCCCCAGCATTTT
few	TRBV28	-	TRBJ1-5	CASSPVYQPQHF	TGTGCCAGCAGTCCAGTCTATCAGCCCCAGCATTTT
-	TRBV20-1	-	TRBJ1-5	CSASYQGRRYSNQPQHF	TGCAGTGCTAGTTACCAGGGGAGAAGGTATAGCAATCAGCCCCAGCATTTT
-	TRBV11-2	TRBD2	TRBJ2-7	CASSFSPTSEGPEQYF	TGTGCCAGCAGCTTTTCGCCGACTAGCGAAGGGCCTGAGCAGTACTTC
-	TRBV14	-	TRBJ2-1	CASSQVASSSNEQFF	TGTGCCAGCAGCCAAGTAGCCTCATCTTCCAATGAGCAGTTCTTC
-	TRBV6-5	-	TRBJ2-7	CASSYSPSSYEQYF	TGTGCCAGCAGTTACTCGCCGAGCTCCTACGAGCAGTACTTC
-	TRBV7-8	TRBD2	TRBJ2-3	CASSRGLAGPTGSSTDTQYF	TGTGCCAGCAGCCGTGGACTAGCGGGACCCACCGGGAGTAGCACAGATACGCAGTATTTT
-	TRBV6-5	-	TRBJ1-2	CASTQNYGYTF	TGTGCCAGCACCCAGAACTATGGCTACACCTTC
-	TRBV9	TRBD1	TRBJ2-1	CASSVDNAGTGYNEQFF	TGTGCCAGCAGCGTAGACAACGCGGGGACAGGTTACAATGAGCAGTTCTTC
-	TRBV6-5	TRBD1	TRBJ1-1	CASTPQGQVNTEAFF	TGTGCCAGCACCCCACAGGGACAGGTCAACACTGAAGCTTTCTTT
-	TRBV5-1	TRBD1	TRBJ2-5	CASSSLPGQRETQYF	TGCGCCAGCAGCTCCTTACCGGGACAGAGAGAGACCCAGTACTTC
-	TRBV18	-	TRBJ1-3	CASSPPGAGNTIYF	TGTGCCAGCTCACCACCCGGGGCTGGAAACACCATATATTTT
many	TRBV28	TRBD1	TRBJ1-4	CASSSGQGREKLFF	TGTGCCAGCAGCTCCGGACAGGGTAGGGAAAAACTGTTTTTT
few	TRBV29-1	TRBD1	TRBJ2-5	CSVDGVRDRGQETQYF	TGCAGCGTTGATGGGGTCCGGGACAGGGGACAAGAGACCCAGTACTTC
-	TRBV27	TRBD2	TRBJ2-7	CASSLSSGRSYEQYF	TGTGCCAGCAGTTTAAGTAGCGGGAGATCCTACGAGCAGTACTTC
-	TRBV21-1	-	TRBJ2-7	CASSINSGEQYF	TGTGCCAGCAGCATTAACAGTGGCGAGCAGTACTTC
-	TRBV29-1	TRBD2	TRBJ2-1	CSVNSGSSYNEQFF	TGCAGCGTAAATAGCGGGAGCTCCTACAATGAGCAGTTCTTC
few	TRBV18	TRBD1	TRBJ1-5	CASSSRTGVQPQHF	TGTGCCAGCTCAAGCCGGACAGGGGTGCAGCCCCAGCATTTT
-	TRBV5-8	-	TRBJ2-1	CASSKRVSSSYNEQFF	TGTGCCAGCAGCAAGCGGGTTTCCAGCTCCTACAATGAGCAGTTCTTC